This T cell receptor beta chain was sequenced during a study of beta chain features in type 1 diabetes. Study-wide results and caveats: Here, the possible influence of HLA type (on TCRB rearrangement) remained unresolved. When Type 1 diabetes patients were examined, their TCRB CDR3s proved moderately but significantly shorter in all four CD4+ subsets.

This CDR3 comprises 13 residues. Trimming took off 2 bases at V and 7 bases at J, with 9 bases between the two ends. Per germline, CDR1 MNHEY and CDR2 SVGAGI. All of the isolated RNA was reverse transcribed, so expressed TCRB transcripts were sequenced. Measured with immunoSEQ multiplex PCR; TCRdb has only the in-frame clones, and not every one. Of roughly 38,000 clones in the sample, over 50% were seen once. Details on this clone: What it recognizes is unknown.

The single heparinised draw taken from each donor contained about 110 mL of blood on average. The sequenced sample consisted of Tregs from blood. This sequence originates from a man aged 25 to 40 with type 1 diabetes. Some clones in this sample may be carry-over from other donors' samples. V and J are TRBV6-5 and TRBJ2-1, with a possible D match to TRBD2 (5 bases). CDR3 sequence: CASSYPLGNEQFF. The CDR3 nucleotides are TGTGCCAGCAGTTACCCACTAGGAAATGAGCAGTTCTTC.